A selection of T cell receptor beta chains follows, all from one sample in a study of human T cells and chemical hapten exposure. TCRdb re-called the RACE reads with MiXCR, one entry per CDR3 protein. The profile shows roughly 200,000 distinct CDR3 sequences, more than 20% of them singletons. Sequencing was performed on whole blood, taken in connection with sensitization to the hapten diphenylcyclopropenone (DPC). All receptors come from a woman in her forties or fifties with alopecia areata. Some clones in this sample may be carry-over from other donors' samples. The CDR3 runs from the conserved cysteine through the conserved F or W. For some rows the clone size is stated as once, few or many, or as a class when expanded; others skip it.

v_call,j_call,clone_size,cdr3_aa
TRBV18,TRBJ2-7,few,CASSLRGQGEQYF
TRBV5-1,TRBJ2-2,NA,CASSFGDRDTGELFF
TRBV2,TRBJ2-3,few,CASSPWDLTDTQYF
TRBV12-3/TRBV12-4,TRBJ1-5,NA,CASSLSRLNFQPQHF
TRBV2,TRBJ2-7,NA,CASSGTSYEQYF
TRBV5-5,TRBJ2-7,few,CASSQGPITYEQYF
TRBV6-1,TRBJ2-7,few,CASSEQTSSGPTKF
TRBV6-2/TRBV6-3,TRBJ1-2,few,CASSYYRATVDGYTF
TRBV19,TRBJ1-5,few,CASSPSPWRGRFQPQHF
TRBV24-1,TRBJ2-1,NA,CATSDPGGPDNEQFF
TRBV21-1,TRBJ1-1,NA,CASSKVSGTGLMNTEAFF
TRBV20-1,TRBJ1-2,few,CSVQGTSQIYGYTF
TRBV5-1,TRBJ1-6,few,CASRGDRGFSDSYNSPLHF
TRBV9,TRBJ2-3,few,CASSVPRTGSGDTQYF
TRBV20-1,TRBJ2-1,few,CSARPGLAGGPPFF
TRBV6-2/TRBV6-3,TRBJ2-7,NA,CASSYGGPGEQYF
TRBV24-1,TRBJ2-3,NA,CATSDYYRDSSSTDTQYF
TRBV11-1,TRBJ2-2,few,CASSLQDFRGENTGELFF
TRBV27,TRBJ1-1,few,CASSFAGARSFF
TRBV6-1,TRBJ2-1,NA,CASGNPGQGAWEQFF
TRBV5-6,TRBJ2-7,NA,CASSLRGLDEQYF
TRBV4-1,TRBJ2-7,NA,CASSQGLGVERGEQYF
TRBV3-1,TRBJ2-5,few,CASSQGLVPAGTKETQYF
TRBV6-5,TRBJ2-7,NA,CASSPLGSYEQYF